This T cell receptor (beta chain) was recovered during a study of blood T cell repertoires in COVID-19. Whole-study context: From the United States, Italy and Spain came samples of acute and convalescent COVID-19. In each case, the material was cDNA or gDNA derived from T cells, B-cell-depleted T cells, or PBMCs.

There are 15 residues in the CDR3. As handled by the study authors: Amplification with reference gene primers provided the estimates of nucleated cell counts. Sequenced by immunoSEQ multiplex PCR; TCRdb stores in-frame clones only, minus some. V and J calls and clone size are as listed in that table; D and trimming were resolved from the DNA. Of 180,000 or so clones in the sample, 87% were seen once. A single count supports this clone. This clonotype originated in a woman aged 45-60 years with acute or convalescent COVID-19. This chain joins TRBV7-5 and TRBJ1-1. TRBV7-5 is classified as a pseudogene. Input material: peripheral blood. CDR3 DNA sequence: TGTGTCAGAACCAACATCGGTAGCGCGAACACTGAAGCTTTCTTT. Its protein product is CVRTNIGSANTEAFF.